The 13 T cell receptor beta chains below all came from one sample that was sequenced in a study of blood T cell repertoires in COVID-19. TCRdb's table, derived via immunoSEQ multiplex PCR, lists solely in-frame clones and lacks some. The sample holds approximately 79,000 clones; more than 65% are singletons and the top ten take about a fifth. Sequenced sample: peripheral blood. The receptors originated from a woman in her fifties or sixties with acute or convalescent COVID-19.

This clone was observed once. The chain couples TRBV10-2 to TRBJ2-7; D might be TRBD1 (5 bases). This CDR3 contains 14 residues. The V end was cut by 6 bases, the J end by 2 bases, with 14 bases between. Germline V lookup: CDR1 WSHSY, CDR2 SAAADI. The chain's CDR3 is CASRRGAGPYEQYF. The CDR3 bases are TGCGCCAGCAGGCGTGGGGCAGGGCCCTACGAGCAGTACTTC.

The chain has TRBV14 and TRBJ2-3; maybe TRBD2 (5 bases). The CDR3 has 15 residues. V gave up 0 bases and J gave up 3 bases, with 10 bases separating them. Germline V lookup: CDR1 SGHDN, CDR2 FVKESK. The CDR3 coding sequence is TGTGCCAGCAGCCAAGATCGGGGTTGGACAGATACGCAGTATTTT. This translates into CASSQDRGWTDTQYF.

The V gene is TRBV19, the J gene TRBJ1-1; 8 bases are shared with TRBD1. J was trimmed by 9 bases and V by 1 base; bases with no gene match: 10. The V gene's germline CDR1 is LNHDA and CDR2 SQIVND (reference sequence). CDR3 length: 15 residues. The CDR3 DNA reads as TGTGCCAGTAGTATAGGCGGGACAGGCGCCGAAAAAGCTTTCTTT. Translated: CASSIGGTGAEKAFF.

The gene calls are TRBV3-1 (or the pseudogene TRBV3-2) and TRBJ2-5, with TRBD1 matching over 8 bases. Germline trimming cut 0 bases from V and 3 bases from J; bases unmatched to any gene: 3. Germline V gives CDR1 LGHDT, CDR2 YNNKEL (reference sequence). The CDR3 totals 15 residues. The CDR3 region has the DNA TGTGCCAGCAGCCAAGATCCGACAGGGGAAGAGACCCAGTACTTC. Its translation is CASSQDPTGEETQYF.

The CDR3 DNA reads TGCAGCGTTTCTTGGGACAGGGGTGCTGAGGGCTACACCTTC. It yields the protein CSVSWDRGAEGYTF. The chain combines TRBV29-1 with TRBJ1-2; 10 nucleotides align to TRBD1. Losses at the gene ends were 5 bases for V and 8 bases for J; bases not matched to a gene: 11. The CDR3 runs 14 residues. Looked up from germline, CDR1 is SQVTM and CDR2 is ANQGSEA. Full variable domain (outside the CDR3, taken from reference TRBV29-1 and TRBJ1-2): SAVISQKPSRDICQRGTSLTIQCQVDSQVTMMFWYRQQPGQSLTLIATANQGSEATYESGFVIDKFPISRPNLTFSTLTVSNMSPEDSSIYLCSVSWDRGAEGYTFGSGTRLTVV.

The V and J genes are TRBV7-9 and TRBJ2-3; 14 nucleotides line up with TRBD2. Looked up from germline, CDR1 is SEHNR and CDR2 is FQNEAQ (reference sequence). There are 17 residues in the CDR3. V gave up 3 bases and J gave up 6 bases; unmatched junction bases: 8. CDR3 DNA: TGTGCCAGCAGCTTGGGACTAGCGGGAGCGGTCACCGATACGCAGTATTTT. This codes for CASSLGLAGAVTDTQYF.

The J gene is TRBJ2-7, the V gene TRBV5-1, with a possible D match to TRBD2 (5 bases). CDR1 is SGHRS, CDR2 YFSETQ, per germline. V lost 5 bases, J lost 3 bases, and 9 bases lay in between. CDR3 length: 12 residues. DNA for the CDR3: TGCGCCAGCAGTCCGGGGAACTACGAGCAGTACTTC. Protein sequence: CASSPGNYEQYF.

The V gene is TRBV2, the J gene TRBJ2-5; D remains ambiguous. Between the trimmed V and J ends, which lost 2 bases and 5 bases, there was a span of 6 bases. The germline V gene has CDR1 SNHLY and CDR2 FYNNEI. The CDR3 is 12 amino acids. CDR3 nucleotides: TGTGCCAGCAGTGAACGAGTTGAGACCCAGTACTTC. As protein: CASSERVETQYF. Filled out from reference TRBV2 and TRBJ2-5, the complete variable domain reads EPEVTQTPSHQVTQMGQEVILRCVPISNHLYFYWYRQILGQKVEFLVSFYNNEISEKSEIFDDQFSVERPDGSNFTLKIRSTKLEDSAMYFCASSERVETQYFGPGTRLLVL.

This chain connects TRBV7-7 to TRBJ2-2; TRBD2 matches 15 bases. Germline V CDR1 and CDR2: SSHAT, FNYEAQ (reference sequence). V shed 5 bases and J 2 bases; nucleotides not matched to a gene: 3. This CDR3 has 17 amino acids. The CDR3 nucleotides read TGTGCCAGCAGCCGGGGACTAGCGGGAGGTAACACCGGGGAGCTGTTTTTT. Protein product: CASSRGLAGGNTGELFF.

This clone was picked up one time. This chain connects TRBV6-5 to TRBJ1-2, with 7 bases that match TRBD1. The CDR3 runs 13 residues. Germline CDR1 is MNHEY and CDR2 is SVGAGI. V was clipped by 6 bases and J by 10 bases; unmatched bases: 11. The chain's CDR3 is CASSLDRATLYTF. The CDR3 region has the DNA TGTGCCAGCAGCCTAGACAGGGCGACCCTCTACACCTTC.

This chain joins TRBV7-2 and TRBJ1-2; D possibly corresponds to TRBD1 (5 bases). Trimming took 6 bases from V and 6 from J, leaving 14 bases between them. Germline V lookup: CDR1 SGHTA, CDR2 FQGNSA. The CDR3 spans 13 residues. For the CDR3, the DNA is TGTGCCAGCAGGCAACAGGTACGGGATGGCTACACCTTC. It translates to CASRQQVRDGYTF.

This chain connects TRBV5-4 to TRBJ2-2; tentative D call: TRBD2 (5 bases). Per germline, CDR1 SGHNT and CDR2 YYREEE (reference sequence). The length of the CDR3 is 14 residues. Trimming shortened V by 4 bases and J by 1 base, and 8 bases separated the two germline ends. CDR3 bases: TGTGCCAGCAGCGAAGGAGGGAACACCGGGGAGCTGTTTTTT. It is translated as CASSEGGNTGELFF.

This clone has more than one count but fewer than ten. The V gene is TRBV14, the J gene TRBJ1-1; D unclear. CDR3 length equals 13 residues. V gave up 1 base and J gave up 9 bases, with 12 bases separating them. From germline, CDR1 is SGHDN and CDR2 FVKESK. This CDR3 reads CASSQGAGLKAFF. The CDR3 DNA is TGTGCCAGCAGCCAAGGGGCGGGCCTAAAAGCTTTCTTT.